One and the same sample provided the 22 T cell receptor beta chains below, sequenced in a study of T cells in Graves' hyperthyroidism and ophthalmopathy (dated by TCRdb to about 2019). Library preparation used multiplex PCR. Sequenced on an Illumina HiSeq 2000. The TCR beta CDR3 regions were amplified from RNA transcripts. A first-round RT-PCR of the TCR CDR3 used the HTBI primer set with the Qiagen OneStep RT-PCR kit. Clones were called with MiXCR by TCRdb after fastp trimmed the public reads at Q25, and only in-frame beta chains were retained. Entries that share a CDR3 protein sequence are merged under the most common genes and DNA. The sample has 500,000 to 650,000 distinct CDR3 sequences on record, 20% of them singletons. The biggest ten clones account for roughly 50% of the sample. Sequencing was performed on blood. Receptor source: a man aged 35 to 55 with Graves' ophthalmopathy.

This clonotype was counted between two and nine times. The chain employs TRBV6-1 and TRBJ1-1; D is uncertain. V gave up 5 bases and J gave up 3 bases, with 10 bases separating them. In germline, CDR1 is MNHNS, CDR2 SASEGT. The CDR3 loop spans 13 amino acids. CDR3 in amino acids: CASSYNRYTEAFF. The CDR3 bases are TGTGCCAGCAGTTACAATCGGTACACTGAAGCTTTCTTT.

The gene calls are TRBV20-1 and TRBJ1-2, with a weak D call TRBD1 (6 bases). The CDR3 totals 11 residues. Deletions cut 5 bases from V and 8 bases from J, with 12 bases between. Per germline, CDR1 DFQATT and CDR2 SNEGSKA (reference sequence). CDR3 loop: CSAPTGLGYTF. The CDR3 region has the DNA TGCAGTGCTCCCACAGGGCTAGGCTACACCTTC.

This clonotype was picked up many times. J is TRBJ2-7 and V is TRBV27; perhaps D is TRBD1 or TRBD2 (7 bases each). Trimming cost V 10 bases and J 2 bases, with 15 bases left between them. Germline V gene sequence: CDR1 MNHEY, CDR2 SMNVEV (reference sequence). This CDR3 contains 13 residues. CDR3 coding DNA: TGTGCCACCAGGGGGGGGACCCCCTACGAGCAGTACTTC. This codes for CATRGGTPYEQYF.

This clonotype was counted ten times or more. This chain uses TRBV30 with TRBJ1-1; D is ambiguous. V was pared by 1 base and J by 2 bases, with 5 bases between. CDR1 and CDR2 from the germline V gene are GTSNPN and SVGIG (reference sequence). This CDR3 is 12 amino acids long. CDR3 in amino acids: CAWSERNTEAFF. In DNA form, the CDR3 reads TGTGCCTGGAGTGAGAGAAACACTGAAGCTTTCTTT.

The V call is TRBV6-4, the J call TRBJ1-1, with D perhaps TRBD1 (5 bases). The CDR3 length is 15 residues. CDR1 is MRHNA and CDR2 is SNTAGT in the germline V gene. The V gene lost 6 bases and the J gene lost 1 base, with 15 bases spanning the gap. CDR3 coding DNA: TGTGCCAGCAGGCCGAGGGACGCCGAGAACACTGAAGCTTTCTTT. This translates into CASRPRDAENTEAFF.

CDR3 region: CATRDTPQETQYF. DNA of the CDR3: TGTGCCACCAGGGACACCCCCCAAGAGACCCAGTACTTC. The chain joins TRBV15 to TRBJ2-5; a weak D match, TRBD1 (5 bases). The CDR3 extends over 13 amino acids. Germline V gene sequence: CDR1 LNHNV, CDR2 YYDKDF (reference sequence). V lost 6 bases, J lost 1 base, and 9 bases lay in between.

The sample holds a few counts of this clonotype. The J gene is TRBJ1-6, the V gene TRBV20-1; weak D call: TRBD1 (6 bases). Germline CDR1 DFQATT, CDR2 SNEGSKA (reference sequence). The CDR3 runs to 15 residues. V was shortened by 0 bases and J by 7 bases, with 13 bases between the two germline ends. CDR3 in amino acids: CSARDGGQGNSPLHF. The CDR3 DNA follows: TGCAGTGCTAGAGATGGGGGCCAGGGAAATTCACCCCTCCACTTT.

The CDR3 bases are TGTGCCAGCAGTTCAACGAAGGACCCCTGTAATTCACCCCTCCACTTT. This codes for CASSSTKDPCNSPLHF. The J gene is TRBJ1-6, the V gene TRBV12-3 or TRBV12-4; D ambiguous. V gave up 4 bases and J gave up 6 bases, with 16 bases separating them. The length of the CDR3 is 16 residues.

This clonotype came up many times. CDR3 protein: CASSLSRSTDTQYF. The CDR3 DNA reads TGTGCCAGCAGCTTAAGCAGGAGCACAGATACGCAGTATTTT. The gene calls are TRBV7-3 and TRBJ2-3; D not certain. This CDR3 contains 14 residues. Trimming pared 1 base from V and 0 bases from J, leaving 5 bases between. The V gene's germline CDR1 is SGHTA and CDR2 FQGTGA.

The V gene is TRBV7-2, the J gene TRBJ2-7, with TRBD2 matching over 7 bases. The V and J ends lost 5 bases and 5 bases, in that order; junction bases with no gene match: 12. The CDR3 sequence is 15 residues long. CDR1 and CDR2 from the germline V gene are SGHTA and FQGNSA. CDR3 in DNA: TGTGCCAGCAGCCCCCGACAGCGGGGTAATAACGAGCAGTACTTC. This translates into CASSPRQRGNNEQYF.

In this sample, this clonotype turned up many times. This rearrangement joins TRBV6-1 to TRBJ1-1; possibly TRBD1 for D (5 bases). Germline CDR1 reads MNHNS; CDR2 reads SASEGT. Trimming left V 8 bases short and J 6 bases short, with 19 bases between. The CDR3 length is 14 residues. The CDR3 bases are TGTGCCAGCGCCCCAGGGAGTAAAAAGGCTGAAGCTTTCTTT. It is translated as CASAPGSKKAEAFF.

The chain combines TRBV6-2 or TRBV6-3 with TRBJ1-2; 9 bases are a match to TRBD1. The CDR3 consists of 14 residues. V trimming: 6 bases; J trimming: 7 bases; junction bases outside the gene matches: 9. Per the germline V gene, CDR1 is MNHEY and CDR2 is SVGEGT. The CDR3, as DNA: TGTGCCAGCAGAACCACGGGACAGGGTCCTGGCTACACCTTC. This codes for CASRTTGQGPGYTF.

This clonotype was detected ten times or more. CDR3 residues: CASSQRGLDGEQYF. The CDR3 DNA is TGTGCCAGCAGCCAACGGGGACTAGACGGTGAGCAGTACTTC. The V gene is TRBV3-1, the J gene TRBJ2-7; 8 bases agree with TRBD2. Germline V gene data show CDR1 as LGHDT and CDR2 as YNNKEL (reference sequence). With 2 bases clipped from V and 7 bases from J, the junction kept 7 bases outside the gene matches. The CDR3 is 14 residues long.

The chain joins TRBV10-3 to TRBJ1-2, with D tentatively TRBD1 (6 bases). Germline V gene lookup returns CDR1 ENHRY and CDR2 SYGVKD. Trimming removed 4 bases at V and 8 bases at J, with 20 bases between. This CDR3 spans 15 amino acids. The CDR3 spells CAISGDMARGGGYTF. DNA of the CDR3: TGTGCCATCAGTGGGGACATGGCCCGGGGGGGGGGCTACACCTTC.

This clonotype showed up many times. The chain uses TRBV12-3 or TRBV12-4 and TRBJ2-3, with TRBD1 matching over 7 bases. The J segment lost 1 base and the V segment lost 6 bases, leaving 4 bases of the junction unmatched. The CDR3 is made up of 14 amino acids. The CDR3 protein is CASRQGTGTDTQYF. CDR3 coding DNA: TGTGCCAGCAGGCAGGGGACAGGCACAGATACGCAGTATTTT.

This clonotype was seen a few times. V is TRBV6-1 and J is TRBJ2-7; 7 nucleotides agree with TRBD1. Germline V gene data show CDR1 as MNHNS and CDR2 as SASEGT. The CDR3 is 13 amino acids. The V and J ends lost 8 bases and 4 bases, in that order; junction bases with no gene match: 8. The CDR3: CASGPGQVYEQYF. The CDR3 nucleotides read TGTGCCAGCGGCCCCGGACAGGTTTACGAGCAGTACTTC.

This sequence joins TRBV29-1 and TRBJ2-7, with D tentatively TRBD1 (6 bases). Germline CDR1 and CDR2: SQVTM and ANQGSEA. With 6 bases removed from V and 0 bases from J, the gap between germline ends came to 15 bases. The CDR3 loop spans 14 amino acids. Here the CDR3 DNA reads TGCAGCGTCAACGAACGGACAGACTCCTACGAGCAGTACTTC. The encoded protein is CSVNERTDSYEQYF.

This clonotype has ten or more counts. The gene calls are TRBV7-2 and TRBJ2-3, with 11 bases aligning to TRBD2. Germline V gene sequence: CDR1 SGHTA, CDR2 FQGNSA. The CDR3 is made up of 16 amino acids. V shed 1 base, J shed 7 bases, and the junction held 7 bases outside the gene matches. This CDR3 reads CASSLEGSSGGYTQYF. The CDR3 bases are TGTGCCAGCAGCTTAGAGGGTTCTAGCGGGGGGTATACGCAGTATTTT.

The J gene is TRBJ2-5, the V gene TRBV2, with no clear D. Trimming stripped 1 base from V and 7 bases from J, with 13 bases between. Germline values: CDR1 SNHLY, CDR2 FYNNEI. The CDR3 runs to 14 residues. The CDR3 protein is CASSEGGPAATQYF. The CDR3 DNA sequence: TGTGCCAGCAGTGAAGGTGGACCCGCCGCGACCCAGTACTTC. The full variable domain, rest sourced from reference TRBV2 and TRBJ2-5, is EPEVTQTPSHQVTQMGQEVILRCVPISNHLYFYWYRQILGQKVEFLVSFYNNEISEKSEIFDDQFSVERPDGSNFTLKIRSTKLEDSAMYFCASSEGGPAATQYFGPGTRLLVL.

With respect to this clonotype: This could be a read error, since a much larger clone is one nucleotide away. V is TRBV7-9 and J is TRBJ2-3; D gene uncertain. This CDR3 has 19 amino acids. The V end was cut by 5 bases, the J end by 2 bases, with 26 bases between. The germline V gene encodes CDR1 SEHNR and CDR2 FQNEAQ (reference sequence). The CDR3 DNA reads as TGTGCCAGCAGCACCCCCGCATGGGCAGTTACACGGAACACAGATACGCAGTATTTT. This gives the protein CASSTPAWAVTRNTDTQYF.

This clonotype was observed many times. The gene calls are TRBV20-1 and TRBJ2-7, with a possible D match to TRBD2 (5 bases). The V gene's germline CDR1 is DFQATT and CDR2 SNEGSKA (reference sequence). V was shortened by 0 bases and J by 0 bases, with 9 bases between the two germline ends. This CDR3 has 14 residues. The CDR3 spells CSARDGGSSYEQYF. In nucleotides, the CDR3 is TGCAGTGCTAGAGATGGAGGCAGCTCCTACGAGCAGTACTTC.

At least ten counts were recorded for this clonotype. The chain couples TRBV20-1 to TRBJ2-1; 9 bases fit TRBD2. With V trimmed by 2 bases and J by 5 bases, 4 bases remained unmatched. The CDR3 covers 14 residues. Germline CDR1 reads DFQATT; CDR2 reads SNEGSKA (reference sequence). In nucleotides, the CDR3 is TGCAGTGCTAGAATAGCTAGCGGGGACAATGAGCAGTTCTTC. Translating it yields CSARIASGDNEQFF.